This entry describes one T cell receptor (beta chain). Its specific antigen is unknown. Per-base quality was not reported, and no clone a single base away is much larger than it. This entry comes from a study of T cell responses to AZD1222 COVID-19 vaccine (dated by TCRdb to about 2021). At the level of the whole study: A total of 230 to 250 trial participants underwent TCR sequencing, of whom 207 received two doses of AZD1222 and 26 received two doses of the MenACWY control vaccine. Trial participants were enrolled into age subgroups of 18-55, 56-69 and 70-plus years, which contained 148, 28 and 57 TCR-sequenced participants, respectively.

The CDR1 and CDR2 encoded by the germline V gene (reference sequence) are GTSNPN and SVGIG. Cut back by 4 bases and 2 bases, the V and J ends lie 11 bases apart. The CDR3 has 13 amino acids, counting the end cysteine and phenylalanine. Solely the CDR3 DNA is kept, with 39 bases framed from the first base. Reading the label with the study, this specimen's time point is: about 28 days (+/-7) after the second vaccine dose. Read against the paper, the sample's treatment or condition label means: meningococcal conjugate vaccine given as trial control. The vaccinee samples were drawn from two UK trials, COV001 and COV002, one of which was a single-blind randomized controlled phase 2/3 trial testing AZD1222 (ChAdOx1 nCoV-19) in healthy adults. For TCRbeta chain sequencing, PBMC samples from trial participants were taken at day 0 and at day 28 after the second dose. The CDR3 regions of human TCRbeta chains were analyzed by immunosequencing. In the paper's pipeline: TCRs in the repertoires were matched against a reference library of SARS-CoV-2-specific TCRs that had been generated with the MIRA antigen-specificity platform. Breadth was defined as the fraction of unique TCRs that were SARS-CoV-2-associated, and depth was defined as the fraction of total T cells that were SARS-CoV-2-associated. Each spike-specific TCR was assigned to its reactive spike region and to a CD4 or CD8 class using the MIRA data. Log10-transformed breadth and depth values were compared by one-way ANOVA with Sidak's multiple comparisons tests. TCRdb limited this immuneACCESS table to in-frame rearrangements with V and J called. A share of clones is missing; checked studies link under half to unresolved V genes, and the rest is unexplained. V and J calls and clone size come straight from that table; D and trimming were deduced from the DNA. The sample records fewer than 200,000 clones, 85% to 90% of which are singletons. The ten largest clones capture 3.5% to 5.5% of the sample.

Study-wide conclusions, independent of this receptor: A significant rise in spike-specific TCR breadth and depth was observed after two AZD1222 doses relative to day 0 and relative to MenACWY recipients. Conclusions about previously exposed vaccinees were limited because only six AZD1222 recipients were SARS-CoV-2 seropositive at baseline. Reportedly, almost half of the unique spike-specific TCRs recognized epitopes lying outside the regions that are mutated in the B.1.351 and B.1.1.7 variants. The whole spike protein was spanned by vaccine-associated CD4 TCRs, and dominant responses were seen in regions 160-218 and 743-854. Participants were mostly white British, with more females than males. The authors suggested clonal diversity may have been underestimated. The 56-69-year group was small, and its depth increase did not reach significance, likely because of low power. Because no day 14 peak-response samples were available, repertoires were characterized only after the peak T cell response.

The material was peripheral blood, obtained 28 days after the second dose of the MenACWY control vaccine. This receptor chain uses TRBV30 and TRBJ1-1; TRBD1 is perhaps the D gene, given 5 matching bases. This sequence was found in an adult who received the MenACWY meningococcal vaccine as a control. Here is the DNA: TGTGCCTGGAACCACAGGTCAAACACTGAAGCTTTCTTT. This encodes CAWNHRSNTEAFF.